This entry lists 31 T cell receptor beta chains sequenced from one sample in a study of T-cell reconstitution after alpha-beta-depleted transplantation in children. Molecular barcoding with unique molecular identifiers was used for the TCRbeta library. TCRdb re-analysed the PCR reads in MiXCR, keeping a single row per CDR3 protein. In the table there are over 550,000 distinct CDR3 sequences, under 12% of which are singletons. This specimen was PBMCs from the stem cell graft donor, taken from the stem cell graft. Every receptor here comes from a human donor who donated a stem cell graft to a child with acute myeloid leukemia.

The chain combines TRBV7-2 with TRBJ2-5; 11 bases are a match to TRBD2. With 1 base clipped from V and 3 bases from J, the junction kept 4 bases outside the gene matches. CDR1 is SGHTA, CDR2 FQGNSA, per germline. This CDR3 has 16 residues. Here the CDR3 DNA reads TGTGCCAGCAGCTTAGATAGCGGGAGGGCCGAAGAGACCCAGTACTTC. Translating gives CASSLDSGRAEETQYF. The full variable domain, in which reference TRBV7-2 and TRBJ2-5 provide the parts outside the CDR3, is GAGVSQSPSNKVTEKGKDVELRCDPISGHTALYWYRQSLGQGLEFLIYFQGNSAPDKSGLPSDRFSAERTGGSVSTLTIQRTQQEDSAVYLCASSLDSGRAEETQYFGPGTRLLVL.

This clonotype was counted only a few times. The CDR3 sequence is CASSLELAVAKNIQYF. CDR3 nucleotide sequence: TGCGCCAGCAGCTTGGAACTAGCGGTAGCCAAAAACATTCAGTACTTC. The chain couples TRBV5-1 to TRBJ2-4; the match to TRBD2 covers 8 bases. The CDR3 extends over 16 amino acids. J gave up 0 bases and V 0 bases, and 2 bases lay outside the gene matches. Germline V gene lookup returns CDR1 SGHRS and CDR2 YFSETQ.

This clonotype was detected only a few times. The J gene is TRBJ1-1, the V gene TRBV20-1; D ambiguous. The CDR3 spans 13 residues. Germline CDR1 DFQATT, CDR2 SNEGSKA (reference sequence). V dropped 2 bases and J dropped 2 bases, with 9 bases sitting between them. The CDR3 loop is CSARRGRNTEAFF. As DNA, the CDR3 is TGCAGTGCTAGACGCGGCAGAAACACTGAAGCTTTCTTT.

On this clonotype: This clone may be a read error of a much larger clone one base away. The V gene is TRBV7-8, the J gene TRBJ2-3; D is unclear. Trimming took off 5 bases at V and 10 bases at J, with 16 bases between the two ends. This CDR3 has 13 amino acids. CDR1 is SGHVS and CDR2 is FQNEAQ in the germline V gene. The CDR3 coding sequence is TGTGCCAGCAGCACCCCTTTTGCCCCTCCGCAGTATTTT. It yields the protein CASSTPFAPPQYF.

There are many counts of this clonotype. The chain couples TRBV12-3 or TRBV12-4 to TRBJ2-5; D remains ambiguous. Trimming took off 8 bases at V and 5 bases at J, with 6 bases between the two ends. The CDR3 contains 10 residues. The CDR3 protein is CASGRETQYF. The CDR3 nucleotides read TGTGCCAGCGGGCGGGAGACCCAGTACTTC.

Only a few counts were recorded for this clonotype. The rearrangement links TRBV20-1 to TRBJ1-4; 7 bases match TRBD1. The CDR3 extends over 14 amino acids. The germline V gene has CDR1 DFQATT and CDR2 SNEGSKA (reference sequence). J gave up 5 bases and V 6 bases, and 9 bases lay outside the gene matches. CDR3 protein: CSAHRQGLNEKLFF. In DNA, the CDR3 is TGCAGTGCCCATCGACAGGGACTCAATGAAAAACTGTTTTTT.

This clonotype was detected many times. The rearrangement uses TRBV6-5 and TRBJ1-2, with D hard to call. V was pared by 0 bases and J by 10 bases, with 15 bases between. Germline CDR1 reads MNHEY; CDR2 reads SVGAGI. The length of the CDR3 is 14 residues. DNA of the CDR3: TGTGCCAGCAGTTACTCCTTCCTTGAAAGTAACTACACCTTC. Translating it yields CASSYSFLESNYTF.

This clonotype turned up a few times. V is TRBV7-9 and J is TRBJ2-3; D is ambiguous. The CDR3 extends over 14 amino acids. Germline V gives CDR1 SEHNR, CDR2 FQNEAQ (reference sequence). Trimming pared 7 bases from V and 3 bases from J, leaving 14 bases between. The CDR3 here is CASTTLGTTDTQYF. The DNA for the CDR3 is TGTGCCAGCACGACCCTGGGCACGACAGATACGCAGTATTTT.

This clonotype was recorded a few times. This chain connects TRBV15 to TRBJ1-1; D is perhaps TRBD1 (5 bases). V shed 5 bases and J shed 0 bases, with 10 bases lying between them. This CDR3 is 14 amino acids long. The germline gives CDR1 LNHNV, CDR2 YYDKDF (reference sequence). CDR3 nucleotides: TGTGCCACCAGCGATTACAGGCTGAACACTGAAGCTTTCTTT. Its protein product is CATSDYRLNTEAFF.

CDR3 loop: CSVCLGLGQPQHF. The DNA for the CDR3 is TGCAGCGTGTGTTTGGGGTTGGGTCAGCCCCAGCATTTT. The chain employs TRBV29-1 and TRBJ1-5; no definite D call. The CDR3 is 13 residues long. V dropped 6 bases and J dropped 6 bases, with 15 bases sitting between them. Germline loops: CDR1 SQVTM, CDR2 ANQGSEA.

This clonotype appeared a few times. This sequence joins TRBV5-1 and TRBJ1-1; tentatively, D is TRBD1 (6 bases). Germline V gene sequence: CDR1 SGHRS, CDR2 YFSETQ. The CDR3 runs 16 residues. The V end was cut by 2 bases, the J end by 0 bases, with 14 bases between. The CDR3 DNA is TGCGCCAGCAGCTTAGCAGGGGCAAATGTGAACACTGAAGCTTTCTTT. It translates to CASSLAGANVNTEAFF.

This clonotype was found many times. The chain employs TRBV5-1 and TRBJ2-1, with TRBD2 identical over 7 bases. Germline lookup yields CDR1 SGHRS and CDR2 YFSETQ. Trimming at V came to 4 bases and at J to 3 bases, leaving 4 bases not matched to a gene. The CDR3 is made up of 14 amino acids. The DNA of the CDR3 is TGCGCCAGCAGCACTGGGGACTACTACAATGAGCAGTTCTTC. Translating gives CASSTGDYYNEQFF.

This clonotype was counted many times. The chain joins TRBV29-1 to TRBJ1-3; D unresolved. CDR1 and CDR2 (germline): SQVTM, ANQGSEA. V shed 2 bases and J shed 0 bases, with 8 bases lying between them. CDR3 size: 14 residues. This CDR3 is CSVEKPNSGNTIYF. The DNA for the CDR3 is TGCAGCGTTGAAAAACCGAACTCTGGAAACACCATATATTTT.

The V and J genes are TRBV7-2 and TRBJ2-1; TRBD2 agrees at 11 bases. CDR3 length equals 16 residues. Germline V gene sequence: CDR1 SGHTA, CDR2 FQGNSA. V shed 5 bases, J shed 7 bases, and the junction held 10 bases outside the gene matches. This CDR3 reads CASSPLAGGSWNEQFF. The DNA for the CDR3 is TGTGCCAGCAGCCCTTTAGCGGGAGGGAGTTGGAATGAGCAGTTCTTC. Full variable domain (missing parts from reference TRBV7-2 and TRBJ2-1): GAGVSQSPSNKVTEKGKDVELRCDPISGHTALYWYRQSLGQGLEFLIYFQGNSAPDKSGLPSDRFSAERTGGSVSTLTIQRTQQEDSAVYLCASSPLAGGSWNEQFFGPGTRLTVL.

This clonotype occurred a few times. This sequence joins TRBV7-2 and TRBJ2-3; weak D call: TRBD2 (6 bases). Germline CDR1 and CDR2: SGHTA and FQGNSA. This CDR3 has 15 residues. The V end lost 4 bases, the J end lost 2 bases, and 13 bases lay between the germline ends. CDR3 in amino acids: CASSSTGGDTDTQYF. Written as DNA, the CDR3 is TGTGCCAGCAGCTCCACCGGGGGAGACACAGATACGCAGTATTTT.

This clonotype was seen ten or more times. The CDR3 is CASSLEGVKGGYTF. CDR3 DNA: TGTGCCAGCAGTTTAGAGGGGGTGAAGGGTGGCTACACCTTC. The J gene is TRBJ1-2, the V gene TRBV12-3 or TRBV12-4, with D possibly matching TRBD1 (6 bases). The CDR3 extends over 14 amino acids. The V and J ends lost 1 base and 7 bases respectively, with 13 bases between them.

This clonotype came up a few times. The rearrangement uses TRBV20-1 and TRBJ1-1; the D gene is possibly TRBD1 (6 bases). The CDR3 runs 14 residues. Germline loops: CDR1 DFQATT, CDR2 SNEGSKA (reference sequence). V lost 3 bases and J lost 0, with 11 bases in between. Here the CDR3 DNA reads TGCAGTGCTAGGGATGGACAGTTGAACACTGAAGCTTTCTTT. As protein: CSARDGQLNTEAFF.

This chain connects TRBV30 to TRBJ2-3; 12 bases map to TRBD2. After removal of 4 bases from V and 5 bases from J, the junction contained 7 bases not matched to a gene. This CDR3 spans 15 amino acids. Germline lookup yields CDR1 GTSNPN and CDR2 SVGIG (reference sequence). In DNA form, the CDR3 reads TGTGCCTGGAAAAGGACTAGCGGGATTAGAGATACGCAGTATTTT. This sequence encodes CAWKRTSGIRDTQYF.

This clonotype was recorded at least ten times. The chain combines TRBV20-1 with TRBJ1-2; the match to TRBD1 covers 7 bases. Germline CDR1 reads DFQATT; CDR2 reads SNEGSKA (reference sequence). J gave up 0 bases and V 5 bases, and 6 bases lay outside the gene matches. The CDR3 runs to 14 residues. Written as DNA, the CDR3 is TGCAGTGCTTTCGACAGGGAATCTAACTATGGCTACACCTTC. Translated: CSAFDRESNYGYTF.

This clonotype was seen at least ten times. This chain connects TRBV7-8 to TRBJ2-1, with D unclear. The CDR3 contains 12 residues. Germline V gives CDR1 SGHVS, CDR2 FQNEAQ. With 1 base removed from V and 12 bases from J, the gap between germline ends came to 10 bases. CDR3 in amino acids: CASSLVSPTQFF. The CDR3 DNA follows: TGTGCCAGCAGCTTAGTTTCCCCGACGCAGTTCTTC. The full variable domain, its missing parts supplied by reference TRBV7-8 and TRBJ2-1, is GAGVSQSPRYKVAKRGQDVALRCDPISGHVSLFWYQQALGQGPEFLTYFQNEAQLDKSGLPSDRFFAERPEGSVSTLKIQRTQQEDSAVYLCASSLVSPTQFFGPGTRLTVL.

This clonotype was picked up a small number of times. The chain links TRBV6-2 or TRBV6-3 to TRBJ2-5; weak D call: TRBD2 (5 bases). V was cut by 4 bases and J by 2 bases, with 14 bases left in between. Germline-derived CDR1 and CDR2 are MNHEY and SVGEGT. The CDR3 extends over 15 amino acids. The CDR3 DNA reads TGTGCCAGCAGTTTTCCCGGACTGGCGCAAGAGACCCAGTACTTC. As protein: CASSFPGLAQETQYF.

The sample holds a few counts of this clonotype. The rearrangement links TRBV7-2 to TRBJ2-7; D call uncertain. The CDR3 covers 11 residues. CDR1 is SGHTA, CDR2 FQGNSA, per germline. Trimming took off 5 bases at V and 4 bases at J, with 6 bases between the two ends. The CDR3 sequence: CASSTQYEQYF. The CDR3 DNA is TGTGCCAGCAGCACTCAATACGAGCAGTACTTC.

Ten or more counts support this clonotype. This rearrangement joins TRBV6-5 to TRBJ2-5, with D perhaps given as TRBD1 or TRBD2 (5 bases each). The CDR3 extends over 14 amino acids. Germline assignment: CDR1 MNHEY and CDR2 SVGAGI. V dropped 8 bases and J dropped 5 bases, with 18 bases sitting between them. CDR3 DNA sequence: TGTGCCAGCGGACGGGGCCCACCGGGCGAGACCCAGTACTTC. This codes for CASGRGPPGETQYF.

There are a few counts of this clonotype. The CDR3 DNA is TGTGCCAGCAGTTTAAGGGGATCGACCGGGGAGCTGTTTTTT. It yields the protein CASSLRGSTGELFF. This chain links TRBV27 with TRBJ2-2; D is possibly TRBD1 (5 bases). Germline CDR1 and CDR2: MNHEY and SMNVEV (reference sequence). V lost 2 bases and J 5 bases, leaving 9 bases between the germline ends. The length of the CDR3 is 14 residues.

This clonotype was recorded once. The gene calls are TRBV6-2 or TRBV6-3 and TRBJ2-7, with a weak D call TRBD1 (6 bases). The V end lost 5 bases, the J end lost 2 bases, and 16 bases lay between the germline ends. The V gene's germline CDR1 is MNHEY and CDR2 SVGEGT. The length of the CDR3 is 15 residues. The CDR3 protein is CASSDSRTAAYEQYF. The CDR3, as DNA: TGTGCCAGCAGTGATTCCCGGACAGCGGCCTACGAGCAGTACTTC.

V gene TRBV29-1 combines with J gene TRBJ2-2; the D gene is possibly TRBD1 (6 bases). V lost 7 bases and J 5 bases, leaving 20 bases between the germline ends. The CDR3 totals 15 residues. Per germline, CDR1 SQVTM and CDR2 ANQGSEA. CDR3 DNA: TGCAGCGCCATAAAGCTGGGGGCGCATACCGGGGAGCTGTTTTTT. It is translated as CSAIKLGAHTGELFF.

This sequence joins TRBV7-9 and TRBJ2-2, with D tentatively TRBD1 (6 bases). The CDR3 runs 15 residues. Per the germline V gene, CDR1 is SEHNR and CDR2 is FQNEAQ (reference sequence). Trimming pared 3 bases from V and 6 bases from J, leaving 14 bases between. The CDR3, as DNA: TGTGCCAGCAGCTTGAGGGGGAGTCCCCCCGGGGAGCTGTTTTTT. Translating gives CASSLRGSPPGELFF.

This clonotype occurred many times. This chain joins TRBV20-1 and TRBJ1-6, with 7 positions matching TRBD1. Per germline, CDR1 DFQATT and CDR2 SNEGSKA (reference sequence). The CDR3 has 14 residues. The ends lost 6 bases at V and 7 bases at J; junction bases unmatched: 9. The CDR3, as DNA: TGCAGTGCATTACGACAGGGAGTGAATTCACCCCTCCACTTT. This codes for CSALRQGVNSPLHF.

This clonotype was picked up many times. The rearrangement links TRBV4-2 to TRBJ2-1; D remains unclear. This CDR3 is built from 16 residues. V lost 2 bases to trimming and J lost 0 bases, with 11 bases between them. Germline CDR1 LGHNA, CDR2 YNFKEQ. The chain's CDR3 is CASSQSPLYSYNEQFF. The DNA for the CDR3 is TGTGCCAGCAGCCAATCCCCCTTGTACTCCTACAATGAGCAGTTCTTC.

J is TRBJ2-2 and V is TRBV10-3, with TRBD2 matching 8 bases. Germline CDR1 is ENHRY and CDR2 is SYGVKD. V shed 0 bases, J shed 6 bases, and the junction held 6 bases outside the gene matches. The CDR3 sequence is 16 residues long. For the CDR3, the DNA is TGTGCCATCAGTGAGTCCCAGCGGGAGAAGGCCGGGGAGCTGTTTTTT. This gives the protein CAISESQREKAGELFF.

The genes are TRBV18 and TRBJ2-7; TRBD2 matches 8 bases. V shed 0 bases and J 2 bases; nucleotides not matched to a gene: 6. Germline V lookup: CDR1 KGHSH, CDR2 LQKENI. The CDR3 is 16 residues long. In DNA form, the CDR3 reads TGTGCCAGCTCACCACCGAGCTTAGCGGGGCCCTACGAGCAGTACTTC. Translated: CASSPPSLAGPYEQYF. The full variable domain, its missing parts supplied by reference TRBV18 and TRBJ2-7, is NAGVMQNPRHLVRRRGQEARLRCSPMKGHSHVYWYRQLPEEGLKFMVYLQKENIIDESGMPKERFSAEFPKEGPSILRIQQVVRGDSAAYFCASSPPSLAGPYEQYFGPGTRLTVT.